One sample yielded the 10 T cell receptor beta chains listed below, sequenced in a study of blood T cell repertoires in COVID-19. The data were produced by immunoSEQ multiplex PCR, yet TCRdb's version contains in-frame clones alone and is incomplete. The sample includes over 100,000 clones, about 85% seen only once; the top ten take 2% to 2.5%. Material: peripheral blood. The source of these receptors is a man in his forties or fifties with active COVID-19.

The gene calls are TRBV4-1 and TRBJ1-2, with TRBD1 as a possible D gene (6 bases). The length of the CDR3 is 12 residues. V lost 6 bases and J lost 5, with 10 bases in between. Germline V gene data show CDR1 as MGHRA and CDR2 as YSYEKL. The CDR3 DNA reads TGCGCCAGCAGTGGCAGGGGATATGGCTACACCTTC. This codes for CASSGRGYGYTF.

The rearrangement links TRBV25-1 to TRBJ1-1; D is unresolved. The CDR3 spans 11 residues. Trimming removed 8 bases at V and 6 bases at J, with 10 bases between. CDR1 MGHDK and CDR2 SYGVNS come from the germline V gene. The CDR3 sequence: CASGSEAEAFF. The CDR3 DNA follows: TGTGCCAGCGGGTCGGAGGCTGAAGCTTTCTTT. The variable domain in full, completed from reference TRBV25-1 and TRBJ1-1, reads EADIYQTPRYLVIGTGKKITLECSQTMGHDKMYWYQQDPGMELHLIHYSYGVNSTEKGDLSSESTVSRIRTEHFPLTLESARPSHTSQYLCASGSEAEAFFGQGTRLTVV.

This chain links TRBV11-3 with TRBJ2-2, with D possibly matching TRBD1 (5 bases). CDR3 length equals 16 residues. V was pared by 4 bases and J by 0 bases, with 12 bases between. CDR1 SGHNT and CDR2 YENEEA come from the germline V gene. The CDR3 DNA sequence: TGTGCCAGCAGCTCCCGGACATACGCGAACACCGGGGAGCTGTTTTTT. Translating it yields CASSSRTYANTGELFF.

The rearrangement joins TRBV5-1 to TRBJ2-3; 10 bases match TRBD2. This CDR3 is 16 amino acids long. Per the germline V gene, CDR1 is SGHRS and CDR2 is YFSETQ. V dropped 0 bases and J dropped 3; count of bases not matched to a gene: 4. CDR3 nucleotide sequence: TGCGCCAGCAGCTTGGCCAGTAGCGGGGGGACAGATACGCAGTATTTT. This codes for CASSLASSGGTDTQYF.

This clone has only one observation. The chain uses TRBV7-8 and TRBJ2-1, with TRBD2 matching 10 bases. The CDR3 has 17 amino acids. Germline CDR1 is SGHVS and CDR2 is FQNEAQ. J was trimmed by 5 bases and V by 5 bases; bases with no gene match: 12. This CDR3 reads CASSPHLAGGRNNEQFF. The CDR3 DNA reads TGTGCCAGCAGCCCCCATTTAGCGGGGGGTAGGAACAATGAGCAGTTCTTC.

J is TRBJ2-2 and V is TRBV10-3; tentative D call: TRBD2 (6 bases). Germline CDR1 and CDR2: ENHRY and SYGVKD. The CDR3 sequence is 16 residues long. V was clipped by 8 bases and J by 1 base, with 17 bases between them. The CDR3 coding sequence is TGTGCCATCCCCGCCCGGGACTCGGAGAACACCGGGGAGCTGTTTTTT. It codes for CAIPARDSENTGELFF.

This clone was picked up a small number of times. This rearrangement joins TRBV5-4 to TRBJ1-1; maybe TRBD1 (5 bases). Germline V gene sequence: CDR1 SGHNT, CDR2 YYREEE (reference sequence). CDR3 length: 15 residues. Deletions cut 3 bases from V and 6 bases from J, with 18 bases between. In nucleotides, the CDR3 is TGTGCCAGCAGCTCCGCCGAAGGACACCGGGCTGAAGCTTTCTTT. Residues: CASSSAEGHRAEAFF.

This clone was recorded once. CDR3 coding DNA: TGCAGTGCTGCACAGGGGAATGAGCAGTTCTTC. Its translation: CSAAQGNEQFF. V gene TRBV20-1 combines with J gene TRBJ2-1; 7 nucleotides agree with TRBD1. The ends lost 5 bases at V and 7 bases at J; junction bases unmatched: 2. Germline V gene data show CDR1 as DFQATT and CDR2 as SNEGSKA (reference sequence). CDR3 length equals 11 residues.

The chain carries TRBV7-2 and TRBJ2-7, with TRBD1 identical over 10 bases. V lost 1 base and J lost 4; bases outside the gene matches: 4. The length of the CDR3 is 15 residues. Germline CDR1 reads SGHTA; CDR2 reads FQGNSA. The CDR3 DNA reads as TGTGCCAGCAGCTTAGGGGGACAGGGGAGGTACGAGCAGTACTTC. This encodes CASSLGGQGRYEQYF. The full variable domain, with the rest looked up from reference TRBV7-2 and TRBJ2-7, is GAGVSQSPSNKVTEKGKDVELRCDPISGHTALYWYRQSLGQGLEFLIYFQGNSAPDKSGLPSDRFSAERTGGSVSTLTIQRTQQEDSAVYLCASSLGGQGRYEQYFGPGTRLTVT.

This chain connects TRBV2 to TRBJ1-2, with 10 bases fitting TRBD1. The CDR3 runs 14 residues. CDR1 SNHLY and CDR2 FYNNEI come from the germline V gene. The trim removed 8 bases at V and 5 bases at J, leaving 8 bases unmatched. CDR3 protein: CASWQPGQGYGYTF. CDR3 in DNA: TGTGCCAGCTGGCAACCGGGACAGGGGTATGGCTACACCTTC.